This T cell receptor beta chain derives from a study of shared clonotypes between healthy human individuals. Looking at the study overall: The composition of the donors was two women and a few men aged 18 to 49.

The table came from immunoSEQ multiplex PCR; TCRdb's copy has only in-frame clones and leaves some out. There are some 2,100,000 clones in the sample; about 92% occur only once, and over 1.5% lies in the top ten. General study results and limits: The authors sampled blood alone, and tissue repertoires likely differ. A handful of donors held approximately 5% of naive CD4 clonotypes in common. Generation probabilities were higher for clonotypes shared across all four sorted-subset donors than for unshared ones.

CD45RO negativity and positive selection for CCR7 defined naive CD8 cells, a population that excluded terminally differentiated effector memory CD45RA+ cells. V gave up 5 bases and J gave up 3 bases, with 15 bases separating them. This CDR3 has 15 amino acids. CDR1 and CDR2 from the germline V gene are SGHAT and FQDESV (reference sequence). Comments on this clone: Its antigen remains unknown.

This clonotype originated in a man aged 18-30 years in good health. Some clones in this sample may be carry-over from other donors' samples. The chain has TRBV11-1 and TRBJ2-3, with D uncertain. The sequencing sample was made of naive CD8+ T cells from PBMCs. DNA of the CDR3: TGTGCCAGCAGCCCCAACCGGACGGCGACAGATACGCAGTATTTT. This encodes CASSPNRTATDTQYF.